The sequence of this T cell receptor beta chain was determined in a study of beta chain features in type 1 diabetes. Overall study results and limits: Whether TCRB rearrangement is influenced by HLA type was left unresolved in this analysis. Across all four CD4+ subsets, people with type 1 diabetes showed modestly shorter TCRB CDR3s.

Trimming at V came to 1 base and at J to 0 bases, leaving 4 bases not matched to a gene. The CDR3 spans 16 residues. CDR1 SEHNR and CDR2 FQNEAQ come from the germline V gene (reference sequence). The whole isolated RNA underwent reverse transcription, so sequencing captured expressed TCRB transcripts. Assay used: immunoSEQ multiplex PCR; TCRdb lists only in-frame clones, some missing. The sample has about 160,000 clones; around 7.8% are singletons. Notes on this clone: Its antigen is not known.

The chain employs TRBV7-9 and TRBJ2-3; 7 bases line up with TRBD1. This TCR derives from a woman aged 40 to 50 with type 1 diabetes. The sequenced sample was central memory CD4+ T cells from blood. The CDR3 here is CASSLGDRTSTDTQYF. The CDR3 coding sequence is TGTGCCAGCAGCTTAGGGGACAGAACTAGCACAGATACGCAGTATTTT. Supplemented by reference TRBV7-9 and TRBJ2-3, the full variable domain reads DTGVSQNPRHKITKRGQNVTFRCDPISEHNRLYWYRQTLGQGPEFLTYFQNEAQLEKSRLLSDRFSAERPKGSFSTLEIQRTEQGDSAMYLCASSLGDRTSTDTQYFGPGTRLTVL.